This passage covers 25 T cell receptor beta chains from one sample sequenced in a study of cytomegalovirus exposure and HLA in healthy donors (dated by TCRdb to the late 2010s). Library preparation used the immunoSEQ multiplex PCR assay. For the multiplex PCR, a mixture combining 60 forward primers for TCR Vbeta segments and 13 reverse primers for TCR Jbeta segments was used. Here the immuneACCESS table is served through TCRdb, limited to in-frame sequences with V and J called. Missing clones are a known gap in these copies; in checked studies unresolved V genes cover under half, and the rest lacks a known reason. The sample table shows about 90,000 clones, and roughly four fifths are seen once. 0.57% of the sample is in the top ten clones. The sequenced material came from PBMCs. Receptor source: a man aged 30 to 45 in good health and CMV-seronegative.

The chain has TRBV11-2 and TRBJ2-5, with D possibly being TRBD2 (5 bases). Germline CDR1 reads SGHAT; CDR2 reads FQNNGV. This CDR3 is built from 14 residues. The V end was cut by 3 bases, the J end by 1 base, with 9 bases between. As DNA, the CDR3 is TGTGCCAGCAGCTTTTTCGGGGTCCAAGAGACCCAGTACTTC. It encodes CASSFFGVQETQYF.

The rearrangement uses TRBV11-3 and TRBJ2-3; 9 bases agree with TRBD2. V lost 5 bases to trimming and J lost 8 bases; unmatched junction nucleotides: 14. Germline V gives CDR1 SGHNT, CDR2 YENEEA. The CDR3 runs 16 residues. Here the CDR3 reads CASSPVSSGRRSTQYF. CDR3 DNA sequence: TGTGCCAGCAGCCCCGTGAGTAGCGGGAGAAGGAGTACGCAGTATTTT.

The chain recombines TRBV7-3 with TRBJ2-1, with a weak D call TRBD1 (5 bases). Trimming left V 5 bases short and J 6 bases short, with 11 bases between. This CDR3 contains 13 residues. CDR1 and CDR2 from the germline V gene are SGHTA and FQGTGA. CDR3 DNA: TGTGCCAGCAGCCAAACAGGTAGCAATGAGCAGTTCTTC. Translation: CASSQTGSNEQFF.

A few counts support this clone. The rearrangement joins TRBV6-5 to TRBJ2-1, with D maybe TRBD1 (5 bases). Germline V gene lookup returns CDR1 MNHEY and CDR2 SVGAGI. The CDR3 totals 15 residues. V was cut by 4 bases and J by 1 base, with 11 bases left in between. In DNA form, the CDR3 reads TGTGCCAGCAGTTCGTGGGGCAGGTCCTACAATGAGCAGTTCTTC. This codes for CASSSWGRSYNEQFF.

This chain connects TRBV2 to TRBJ2-1; 9 bases line up with TRBD2. Germline V gene lookup returns CDR1 SNHLY and CDR2 FYNNEI. The length of the CDR3 is 15 residues. Trimming took 4 bases from V and 8 from J; bases not matched to a gene: 9. CDR3 sequence reads: CASSAEGLAIDEQFF. The CDR3 DNA reads as TGTGCCAGCAGTGCAGAGGGACTAGCTATCGATGAGCAGTTCTTC.

This clone was counted between two and nine times. The gene calls are TRBV5-1 and TRBJ1-1, with D perhaps matching TRBD1 (5 bases). Looked up from germline, CDR1 is SGHRS and CDR2 is YFSETQ. The V and J ends lost 8 bases and 5 bases respectively, with 16 bases between them. This CDR3 has 13 amino acids. CDR3 loop: CASTPEGPTEAFF. The CDR3 nucleotides are TGCGCCAGTACCCCGGAGGGGCCGACTGAAGCTTTCTTT.

This clone appeared once. This sequence joins TRBV7-6 and TRBJ1-2; D gene uncertain. Looked up from germline, CDR1 is SGHVS and CDR2 is FNYEAQ. The CDR3 totals 14 residues. Trimming removed 5 bases from V and 5 bases from J, with 15 bases in between. CDR3 residues: CASSPTGEGYGYTF. CDR3 DNA sequence: TGTGCCAGCAGCCCAACTGGGGAGGGTTATGGCTACACCTTC.

The chain combines TRBV27 with TRBJ2-5; tentatively, D is TRBD1 (5 bases). The CDR3 is 14 amino acids. The V end was cut by 5 bases, the J end by 1 base, with 11 bases between. Germline loops: CDR1 MNHEY, CDR2 SMNVEV (reference sequence). CDR3 bases: TGTGCCAGCAGTCAGGACAAGGGCCAAGAGACCCAGTACTTC. This sequence encodes CASSQDKGQETQYF.

J is TRBJ2-2 and V is TRBV18, with 8 bases that match TRBD2. The CDR3 has 17 amino acids. Germline-derived CDR1 and CDR2 are KGHSH and LQKENI. V lost 3 bases to trimming and J lost 0 bases; unmatched junction nucleotides: 6. CDR3 in amino acids: CASSPKRGGPNTGELFF. The CDR3 nucleotides are TGTGCCAGCTCACCCAAACGGGGGGGCCCGAACACCGGGGAGCTGTTTTTT. Full variable domain (missing parts from reference TRBV18 and TRBJ2-2): NAGVMQNPRHLVRRRGQEARLRCSPMKGHSHVYWYRQLPEEGLKFMVYLQKENIIDESGMPKERFSAEFPKEGPSILRIQQVVRGDSAAYFCASSPKRGGPNTGELFFGEGSRLTVL.

This clone was seen once. Written as DNA, the CDR3 is TGTGCCAGCGACAGGGGGGACACCGGGGAGCTGTTTTTT. Protein: CASDRGDTGELFF. The V and J genes are TRBV28 and TRBJ2-2, with TRBD1 matching over 9 bases. From germline, CDR1 is MDHEN and CDR2 SYDVKM. V lost 8 bases, J lost 3 bases, and 1 base stayed unmatched. This CDR3 has 13 amino acids. Variable domain in full (rest from reference TRBV28 and TRBJ2-2): DVKVTQSSRYLVKRTGEKVFLECVQDMDHENMFWYRQDPGLGLRLIYFSYDVKMKEKGDIPEGYSVSREKKERFSLILESASTNQTSMYLCASDRGDTGELFFGEGSRLTVL.

This rearrangement joins TRBV6-6 to TRBJ2-7, with 9 positions matching TRBD1. CDR1 MNHNY and CDR2 SVGAGI come from the germline V gene (reference sequence). The CDR3 length is 13 residues. V dropped 10 bases and J dropped 5; count of bases not matched to a gene: 9. In DNA form, the CDR3 reads TGTGCCACCGCGGGACAGGGTCACCACGAGCAGTACTTC. Protein sequence: CATAGQGHHEQYF.

The chain carries TRBV18 and TRBJ2-1; 8 nucleotides agree with TRBD2. The CDR3 consists of 16 residues. Unmatched junction bases numbered 12, after V lost 3 bases and J lost 8 bases. The germline gives CDR1 KGHSH, CDR2 LQKENI. CDR3 sequence reads: CASSPGGAGEGYEQFF. The CDR3 coding sequence is TGTGCCAGCTCACCCGGGGGGGCGGGAGAAGGATATGAGCAGTTCTTC.

The gene calls are TRBV7-2 and TRBJ2-1, with 10 bases matching TRBD2. With V trimmed by 0 bases and J by 7 bases, 6 bases remained unmatched. The CDR3 has 16 amino acids. The germline V gene has CDR1 SGHTA and CDR2 FQGNSA. The CDR3 here is CASSLAGTSARNEQFF. The DNA for the CDR3 is TGTGCCAGCAGCTTAGCTGGGACTAGCGCGAGGAATGAGCAGTTCTTC.

This clone has only one observation. The chain couples TRBV5-4 to TRBJ1-2; 7 positions agree with TRBD1. Germline loops: CDR1 SGHNT, CDR2 YYREEE (reference sequence). V dropped 5 bases and J dropped 5; count of bases not matched to a gene: 6. This CDR3 region has 13 residues. Here the CDR3 reads CASRSLTGYGYTF. The DNA of the CDR3 is TGTGCCAGCAGGTCATTGACAGGGTATGGCTACACCTTC.

The chain uses TRBV7-9 and TRBJ1-1, with D perhaps TRBD1 (6 bases). This CDR3 contains 15 residues. Germline V gene data show CDR1 as SEHNR and CDR2 as FQNEAQ (reference sequence). Trimming cost V 3 bases and J 1 base, with 12 bases left between them. CDR3 region: CASSLTGTTNTEAFF. For the CDR3, the DNA is TGTGCCAGCAGCTTGACCGGGACAACGAACACTGAAGCTTTCTTT.

The V gene is TRBV28, the J gene TRBJ1-2, with D unclear. The CDR3 contains 13 residues. Germline CDR1 MDHEN, CDR2 SYDVKM. The V end was cut by 3 bases, the J end by 8 bases, with 13 bases between. DNA of the CDR3: TGTGCCAGCAGTTTGACGGGAGCCTGGGGCTACACCTTC. It is translated as CASSLTGAWGYTF.

The V call is TRBV4-3, the J call TRBJ1-6, with D hard to call. Germline V gives CDR1 LGHNA, CDR2 YSLEER. This CDR3 comprises 16 residues. V dropped 4 bases and J dropped 6 bases, with 16 bases sitting between them. The CDR3 loop is CASSPTPGIGNSPLHF. The CDR3 bases are TGCGCCAGCAGCCCAACCCCCGGGATTGGTAATTCACCCCTCCACTTT.

This rearrangement joins TRBV11-3 to TRBJ1-2; D is possibly TRBD1 (6 bases). Per germline, CDR1 SGHNT and CDR2 YENEEA. This CDR3 has 16 amino acids. V was trimmed by 5 bases and J by 2 bases, leaving 18 bases between them. The CDR3 DNA is TGTGCCAGCAGCAGCCAATCACAGGGTTACAACTATGGCTACACCTTC. It codes for CASSSQSQGYNYGYTF.

A word on this clone: A read error may produce the germline difference seen at one junction end. The chain uses TRBV4-2 and TRBJ1-2; possibly TRBD1 for D (5 bases). There are 16 residues in the CDR3. From germline, CDR1 is LGHNA and CDR2 YNFKEQ. CDR3 sequence (DNA): TGTGCCAGCAGCCAAAGTCGGAGGGGTTTGGACTATGGCCACACCTTC. Translated: CASSQSRRGLDYGHTF.

The chain links TRBV6-5 to TRBJ1-1, with D possibly TRBD1 on 5 matching bases. The germline V gene encodes CDR1 MNHEY and CDR2 SVGAGI. Trimming cost V 5 bases and J 7 bases, with 11 bases left between them. The CDR3 length is 12 residues. In DNA form, the CDR3 reads TGTGCCAGCAGTGCAGGGTTCAGTGAAGCTTTCTTT. It is translated as CASSAGFSEAFF.

The genes are TRBV11-3 and TRBJ2-5; no clear D. Germline V gene sequence: CDR1 SGHNT, CDR2 YENEEA. The CDR3 covers 13 residues. V was shortened by 5 bases and J by 5 bases, with 12 bases between the two germline ends. CDR3 nucleotides: TGTGCCAGCAGCCCCTCCAGCGAGGAGACCCAGTACTTC. Translating it yields CASSPSSEETQYF. Supplemented by reference TRBV11-3 and TRBJ2-5, the full variable domain reads EAGVVQSPRYKIIEKKQPVAFWCNPISGHNTLYWYLQNLGQGPELLIRYENEEAVDDSQLPKDRFSAERLKGVDSTLKIQPAELGDSAVYLCASSPSSEETQYFGPGTRLLVL.

The chain carries TRBV5-1 and TRBJ2-5, with D possibly matching TRBD1 (5 bases). From germline, CDR1 is SGHRS and CDR2 YFSETQ. This CDR3 spans 16 amino acids. V was cut by 2 bases and J by 2 bases, with 16 bases left in between. The CDR3 DNA reads as TGCGCCAGCAGCTTCGGGCAAAAGGGGTATCAAGAGACCCAGTACTTC. Its protein product is CASSFGQKGYQETQYF.

The chain links TRBV10-3 to TRBJ2-5, with 12 bases that match TRBD1. Gene TRBJ2-7 matches the end of the DNA better, so the J call may be wrong. Germline V gives CDR1 ENHRY, CDR2 SYGVKD. This CDR3 comprises 18 residues. CDR3 sequence: CAISEHRDRGRIVYEQYF. The CDR3 nucleotides read TGTGCCATCAGTGAGCACCGGGACAGGGGGCGAATCGTGTACGAGCAGTACTTC.

This clone was counted a single time. The CDR3 DNA follows: TGTGCCAGCTCACCCCCAGGGCGCAATGAGCAGTTCTTC. It specifies CASSPPGRNEQFF. The chain uses TRBV18 and TRBJ2-1; D perhaps matches TRBD1 (5 bases). The germline gives CDR1 KGHSH, CDR2 LQKENI. The length of the CDR3 is 13 residues. Trimming pared 3 bases from V and 6 bases from J, leaving 9 bases between.

The rearrangement uses TRBV19 and TRBJ2-7, with 7 positions matching TRBD1. Germline CDR1 LNHDA, CDR2 SQIVND (reference sequence). Trimming took 3 bases from V and 2 from J; bases not matched to a gene: 4. CDR3 length: 14 amino acids. CDR3 residues: CASSIGQDPYEQYF. CDR3 nucleotide sequence: TGTGCCAGTAGTATCGGACAGGACCCCTACGAGCAGTACTTC.